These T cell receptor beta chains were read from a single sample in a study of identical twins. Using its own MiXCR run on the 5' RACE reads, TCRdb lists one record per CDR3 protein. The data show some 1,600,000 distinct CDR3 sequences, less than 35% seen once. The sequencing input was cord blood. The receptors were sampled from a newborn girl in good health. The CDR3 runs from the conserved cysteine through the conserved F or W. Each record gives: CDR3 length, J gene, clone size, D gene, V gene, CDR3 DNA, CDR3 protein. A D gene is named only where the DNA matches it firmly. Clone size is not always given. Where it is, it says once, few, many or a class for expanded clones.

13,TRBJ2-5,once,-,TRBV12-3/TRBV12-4,TGTGCCAGCAGTTTAGTCGGGGTCCACGAGCGGTACTTC,CASSLVGVHERYF
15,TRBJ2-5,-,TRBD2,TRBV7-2,TGTGCCAGCAGTTTTAGGCTAGCGGGAGAAGAGACCCAGTACTTC,CASSFRLAGEETQYF
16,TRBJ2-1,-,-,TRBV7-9,TGTGCCAGCAGCTCAACTAGCCGGGCCGCCCTCTATGAGCAGTTCTTC,CASSSTSRAALYEQFF
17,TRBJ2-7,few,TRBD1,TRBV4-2,TGTGCCAGCAGCCAAGGAGGACAGGGTCCTATTTCCTACGAGCAGTACTTC,CASSQGGQGPISYEQYF
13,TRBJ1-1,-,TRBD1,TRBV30,TGTGCCTGGAGGGACAGGGGGTCCACTGAAGCTTTCTTT,CAWRDRGSTEAFF
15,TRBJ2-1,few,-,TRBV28,TGTGCCAGCAGTTTACGGCTAGGGGCCTACAATGAGCAGTTCTTC,CASSLRLGAYNEQFF
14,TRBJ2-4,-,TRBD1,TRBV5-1,TGCGCCAGCAGCACCGCAGGGGGCAAAAACATTCAGTACTTC,CASSTAGGKNIQYF
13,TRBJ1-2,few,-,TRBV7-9,TGTGCCAGCAGCCAGATCACTAACTATGGCTACACCTTC,CASSQITNYGYTF
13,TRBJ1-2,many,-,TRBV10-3,TGTGCCATCAGTGCAGGGGCGAACTATGGCTACACCTTC,CAISAGANYGYTF
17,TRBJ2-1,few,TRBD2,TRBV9,TGTGCCAGCAGTGAGGCGCGGACTAGCGGGAGTTCTTATGAGCAGTTCTTC,CASSEARTSGSSYEQFF
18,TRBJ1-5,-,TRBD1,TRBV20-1,TGCAGTGCTAGAGATCGATACAGGGGGCTCCTTAGCAATCAGCCCCAGCATTTT,CSARDRYRGLLSNQPQHF
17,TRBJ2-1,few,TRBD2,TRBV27,TGTGCCAGCAGTCCCCGGACTAGCGAGTACTCCTACAATGAGCAGTTCTTC,CASSPRTSEYSYNEQFF
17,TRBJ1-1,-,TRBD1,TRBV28,TGTGCCAGCAGTCCCATTAGCGGGACAGGCGAGGACACTGAAGCTTTCTTT,CASSPISGTGEDTEAFF
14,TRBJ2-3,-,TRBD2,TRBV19,TGTGCCAGTGGTATAGCGGGAGGCACAGATACGCAGTATTTT,CASGIAGGTDTQYF
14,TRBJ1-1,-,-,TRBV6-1,TGTGCCAGCAGAGGGACACTCCTGAACACTGAAGCTTTCTTT,CASRGTLLNTEAFF
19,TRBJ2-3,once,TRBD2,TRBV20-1,TGCAGTGCTAGAGATCCGATGAGGGCGGGAGGGTCCGGCACAGATACGCAGTATTTT,CSARDPMRAGGSGTDTQYF
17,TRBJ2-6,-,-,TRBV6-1,TGTGCCAGCGGCCTTAGCGTTTTATCCGCTGGGGCCAACGTCCTGACTTTC,CASGLSVLSAGANVLTF
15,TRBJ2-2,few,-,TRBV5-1,TGCGCCAGCAGCTTGGCGAGTGGTCGGACCGGGGAGCTGTTTTTT,CASSLASGRTGELFF
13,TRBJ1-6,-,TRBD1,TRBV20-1,TGCAGTGCTACCTGGACAGGGGTGAAACCCCTCCACTTT,CSATWTGVKPLHF
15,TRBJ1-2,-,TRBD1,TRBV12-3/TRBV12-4,TGTGCCAGCAGTTTAGCGCCCGGGACAGGGTATGGCTACACCTTC,CASSLAPGTGYGYTF
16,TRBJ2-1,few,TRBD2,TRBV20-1,TGCAGTAACCTCGAGGGACTAGCGGGAGGAGACAATGAGCGGTTCTTC,CSNLEGLAGGDNERFF
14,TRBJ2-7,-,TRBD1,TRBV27,TGTGCCAGCAGTATCGGGACAGGGTTTTCCGAGCAGTACTTC,CASSIGTGFSEQYF
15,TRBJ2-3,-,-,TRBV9,TGTGCCAGCAGCGCAGCAGGGTACAAAACAGATACGCAGTATTTT,CASSAAGYKTDTQYF
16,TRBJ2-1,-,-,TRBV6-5,TGTGCCAGCAGTTACTCAGGCAGGGTGGGGTACGATGAGCAGTTCTTC,CASSYSGRVGYDEQFF
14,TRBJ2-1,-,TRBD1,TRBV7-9,TGTGCCAGCAGTTATGACAGGGGAAGGAATGAGCAGTTCTTC,CASSYDRGRNEQFF
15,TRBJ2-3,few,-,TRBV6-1,TGTGCCAGCAGTGAAGCGCGGCTGAGCACAGATACGCAGTATTTT,CASSEARLSTDTQYF
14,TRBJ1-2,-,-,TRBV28,TGTGCCAGCAGTTTATCCCTGTCATGGTATGGCTACACCTTC,CASSLSLSWYGYTF
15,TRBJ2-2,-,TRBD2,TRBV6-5,TGTGCCAGCAGTCAACTAGCGGGAGTTGTCGGGGAGCTGTTTTTT,CASSQLAGVVGELFF
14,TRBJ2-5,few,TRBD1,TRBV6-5,TGTGCCAGCACCGGGACAGGGGACGGGGAGACCCAGTACTTC,CASTGTGDGETQYF
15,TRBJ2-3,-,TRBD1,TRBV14,TGTGCCAGCAGCCGTGCAGGGGGCTGGACAGATACGCAGTATTTT,CASSRAGGWTDTQYF
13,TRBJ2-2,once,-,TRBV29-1,TGCAGCGTTGGACATTCGAACACCGGGGAGCTGTTTTTT,CSVGHSNTGELFF
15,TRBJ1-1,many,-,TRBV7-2,TGTGCCAGCAGCTTAGCGCAGGGTTTGAACACTGAAGCTTTCTTT,CASSLAQGLNTEAFF
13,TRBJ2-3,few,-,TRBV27,TGTGCCAGCAGAAGGAGACTCCCGGATACGCAGTATTTT,CASRRRLPDTQYF
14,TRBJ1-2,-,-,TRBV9,TGTGCCAGCAGCCTAACGGCGGAACTCTATGGCTACACCTTC,CASSLTAELYGYTF
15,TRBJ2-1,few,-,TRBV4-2,TGTGCCAGCAGCCAAGTCGACGGCGGTTACAATGAGCAGTTCTTC,CASSQVDGGYNEQFF
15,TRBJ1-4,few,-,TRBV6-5,TGTGCCAGCAGTTACGAGGGGGGTGTCGGTGAAAAACTGTTTTTT,CASSYEGGVGEKLFF
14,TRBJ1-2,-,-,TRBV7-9,TGTGCCAGCAGCCCCGGGACTTATAACTATGGCTACACCTTC,CASSPGTYNYGYTF
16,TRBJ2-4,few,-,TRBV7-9,TGTGCCAGCAGCTTAGTGGGGCAGCGGAACAAAAACATTCAGTACTTC,CASSLVGQRNKNIQYF
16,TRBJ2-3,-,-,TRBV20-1,TGCAGTGCTAGAGTCGGCTCCGGTATTAGCACAGATACGCAGTATTTT,CSARVGSGISTDTQYF
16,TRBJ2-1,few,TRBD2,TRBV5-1,TGCGCCAGCAGCGGAACACCGGGACTAGTGTACAATGAGCAGTTCTTC,CASSGTPGLVYNEQFF
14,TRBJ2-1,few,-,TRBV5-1,TGCGCCAGCAGCTTGGGTGGAGGGGGCAGTGAGCAGTTCTTC,CASSLGGGGSEQFF
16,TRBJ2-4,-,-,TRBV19,TGTGCCAGTAGTAGCGGGCTCCAACTAGCCAAAAACATTCAGTACTTC,CASSSGLQLAKNIQYF
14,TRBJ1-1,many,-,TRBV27,TGTGCCAGCAGTTTACTCGGACAGAACACTGAAGCTTTCTTT,CASSLLGQNTEAFF
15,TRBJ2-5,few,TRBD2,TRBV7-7,TGTGCTAGCAGCTTATTTAGCGGGAGCGGGGAGACCCAGTACTTC,CASSLFSGSGETQYF
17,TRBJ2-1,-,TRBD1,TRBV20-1,TGCAGTGCTAGAGATTCTTTGGCAGGGGGTTACTACAATGAGCAGTTCTTC,CSARDSLAGGYYNEQFF
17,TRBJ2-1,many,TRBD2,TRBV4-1,TGCGCCAGCACCCAAGGGACTAGCGGGACCTCCTACAATGAGCAGTTCTTC,CASTQGTSGTSYNEQFF
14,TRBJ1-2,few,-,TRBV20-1,TGCAGTGCCCAGAACGGCCGGAGCGGCTATGGCTACACCTTC,CSAQNGRSGYGYTF
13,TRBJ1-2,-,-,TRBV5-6,TGTGCCAGCAGCTTCTACACTAACTATGGCTACACCTTC,CASSFYTNYGYTF
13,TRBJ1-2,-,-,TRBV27,TGTGCCAGCAGTTTATCTCCGAAAAATGGCTACACCTTC,CASSLSPKNGYTF
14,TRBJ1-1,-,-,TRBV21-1,TGTGCCAGCGGTGAGGGATGTGGTCAGACTGAAGCTTTCTTT,CASGEGCGQTEAFF
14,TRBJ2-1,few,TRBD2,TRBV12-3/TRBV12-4,TGTGCCAGCAAAGTTTGTAGCGGGAGGGGTGAGCAGTTCTTC,CASKVCSGRGEQFF
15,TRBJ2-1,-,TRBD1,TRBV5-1,TGCGCCAGCAGCTCGGACAGGCAGGCCTACAATGAGCAGTTCTTC,CASSSDRQAYNEQFF
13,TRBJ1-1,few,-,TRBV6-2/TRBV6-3,TGTGCCAGCGCTCTAGACCTCGGAACTGAAGCTTTCTTT,CASALDLGTEAFF
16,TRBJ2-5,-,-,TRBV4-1,TGCGCCAGCAGCCAAGAGGCCGAAGGGTTGGGAGAGACCCAGTACTTC,CASSQEAEGLGETQYF
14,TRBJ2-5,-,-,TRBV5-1,TGCGCCAGCAGCTTTACAGGGATTCGAGAGACCCAGTACTTC,CASSFTGIRETQYF
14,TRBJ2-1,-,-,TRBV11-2,TGTGCCAGCAGCTTAAGGCGAACCTACAACGAGCAGTTCTTC,CASSLRRTYNEQFF
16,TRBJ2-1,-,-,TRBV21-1,TGTGCCAGCAGCAAAGTAGTTAGCGGGTATAACAATGAGCAGTTCTTC,CASSKVVSGYNNEQFF
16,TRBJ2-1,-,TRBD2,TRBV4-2,TGTGCCAGCAGCCAAGTCGGGCGGGGGGGCCTCAATGAGCAGTTCTTC,CASSQVGRGGLNEQFF
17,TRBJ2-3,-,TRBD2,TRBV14,TGTGCCAGCAGCCAAGTGGTAGCGGGAGGGCCTGGAGATACGCAGTATTTT,CASSQVVAGGPGDTQYF
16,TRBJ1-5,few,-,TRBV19,TGTGCCAGTAGTACTAAAGATTGGTATGGCAATCAGCCCCAGCATTTT,CASSTKDWYGNQPQHF